This T cell receptor beta chain emerged from a study of blood T cell repertoires in COVID-19. This clone was observed a single time. The assay was immunoSEQ multiplex PCR, and TCRdb's table has in-frame clones only and misses some. Altogether 140,000 or so clones are present, about four fifths being singletons, with the ten largest covering approximately 5.2%. This CDR3 has 16 amino acids. After removal of 7 bases from V and 0 bases from J, the junction contained 14 bases not matched to a gene. CDR1 is GTSNPN, CDR2 SVGIG, per germline (reference sequence). The sample was peripheral blood. The chain combines TRBV30 with TRBJ1-1; 7 nucleotides match TRBD1. The sequence was collected from a woman in her seventies with COVID-19, enrolled during active disease. The CDR3 nucleotides read TGTGCCTCCAAGGGGCAGGGGGTAAACATGAACACTGAAGCTTTCTTT. This translates into CASKGQGVNMNTEAFF.